This entry is about one T cell receptor (beta chain). Germline-derived CDR1 and CDR2 are SNHLY and FYNNEI. Trimming at V came to 6 bases and at J to 3 bases, leaving 3 bases not matched to a gene. The CDR3 is made up of 14 amino acids. This record belongs to a study of control samples from healthy donors and cancer patients. The data were produced by immunoSEQ multiplex PCR, yet TCRdb's version contains in-frame clones alone and is incomplete. The sample has tens of thousands of clones; approximately 82% are singletons. Sequencing was performed on blood. This chain links TRBV2 with TRBJ2-3, with 10 positions matching TRBD1. This sequence originates from a man aged 60 to 69 in good health. CDR3 residues: CASRRTGGTDTQYF. The CDR3 DNA is TGTGCCAGCAGGCGGACAGGGGGGACAGATACGCAGTATTTT.